This T cell receptor beta chain was identified in a study of long-term antiretroviral therapy in people with HIV. Looking at the study overall: The immediate-ART recommendation dates to 2015, and the earliest samples predate it by about a decade. The study's findings and limits: Increased diversity was seen after ART, yet it remained lower than in transplant donor controls. Across all time points, the repertoire was dominated by clones that expanded before ART. Among HIV repertoires, CDR3 length ranges were narrower than those of controls.

Runs used v3.0 of the immunoSEQ assay and were done at survey level. Profiled with immunoSEQ multiplex PCR; TCRdb holds only in-frame clones, not every one. The sample includes about 43,000 clones, 94% of them seen just once. This clone is a singleton in its sample. Its target is not known. The CDR3 is 14 residues long. Germline-derived CDR1 and CDR2 are SGHDN and FVKESK. The V end was cut by 0 bases, the J end by 7 bases, with 12 bases between. The receptor was isolated from a man younger than 40 with HIV. V gene TRBV14 combines with J gene TRBJ1-2; no clear D. Sequencing used unsorted PBMCs, obtained around 9 years after starting antiretroviral therapy. DNA of the CDR3: TGTGCCAGCAGCCAAGATGTAGCGGTGGCTGGCTACACCTTC. It is translated as CASSQDVAVAGYTF.